This T cell receptor beta chain comes out of a study of metastatic and nonmetastatic thyroid tumors. Trimming took off 5 bases at V and 2 bases at J, with 13 bases between the two ends. Germline CDR1 and CDR2: SGHAT and FQDESV (reference sequence). The length of the CDR3 is 16 residues. Through MiXCR, TCRdb re-clonotyped the PCR reads. The data contain 30,000 or so clones, 23% of them singletons. This clone came up many times. Thyroid surgery was preceded by no treatment in any patient. The rearrangement uses TRBV11-1 and TRBJ2-6; weak D call: TRBD2 (7 bases). This TCR came from a female donor with papillary thyroid cancer or a benign thyroid nodule (not recorded which). Some clones in this sample may be carry-over from other donors' samples. Sample: blood. Here the CDR3 reads CASSAKGGAGANVLTF. CDR3 coding DNA: TGTGCCAGCAGCGCCAAGGGGGGGGCTGGGGCCAACGTCCTGACTTTC.